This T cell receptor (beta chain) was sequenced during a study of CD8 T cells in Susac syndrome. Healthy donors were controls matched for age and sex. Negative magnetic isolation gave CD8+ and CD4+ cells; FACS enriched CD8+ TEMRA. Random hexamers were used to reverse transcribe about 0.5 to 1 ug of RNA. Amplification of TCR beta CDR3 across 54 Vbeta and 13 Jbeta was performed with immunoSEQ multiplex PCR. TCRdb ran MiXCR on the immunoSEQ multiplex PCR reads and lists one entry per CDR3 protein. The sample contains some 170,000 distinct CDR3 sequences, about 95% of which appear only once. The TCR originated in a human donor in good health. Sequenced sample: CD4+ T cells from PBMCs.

The CDR3 nucleotides read TGCGCCAGCAGCTTGGTGAGTGGACTCTACGAGCAGTACTTC. It translates to CASSLVSGLYEQYF. The J gene is TRBJ2-7, the V gene TRBV5-1; D is possibly TRBD2 (5 bases). Germline-derived CDR1 and CDR2 are SGHRS and YFSETQ. CDR3 length: 14 amino acids. V lost 0 bases and J lost 3, with 10 bases in between.